This TCR beta chain derives from a study of shared clonotypes between healthy human individuals. The V and J ends lost 2 bases and 5 bases respectively, with 3 bases between them. Germline loops: CDR1 MNHEY, CDR2 SMNVEV (reference sequence). The CDR3 length is 11 residues. Produced via immunoSEQ multiplex PCR; TCRdb's table is partial and in-frame only. There are more than 450,000 clones in the sample; around 74% occur only once, and 10% to 15% lies in the top ten. What was sequenced was PBMCs. This receptor was taken from a woman in her forties in good health. Some clones in this sample may be carry-over from other donors' samples. The rearrangement joins TRBV27 to TRBJ2-5; D remains unclear. CDR3 sequence: CASSLAETQYF. The CDR3 nucleotides read TGTGCCAGCAGTTTAGCGGAGACCCAGTACTTC.